The 14 T cell receptor beta chains listed next were all sequenced from one sample in a study of response to subunit inactivated influenza vaccine. In TCRdb, the RT-PCR reads were re-called with MiXCR into one record per CDR3 protein. The sample has about 190,000 distinct CDR3 sequences, 14% seen once. The material was CD8+ T cells sorted from PBMCs, obtained more than 4 days after vaccination. These receptors came from a man aged 45-65 years who received an inactivated influenza vaccine.

Here the CDR3 reads CASSFGPKGYSPLHF. The CDR3 DNA reads TGTGCCAGCAGTTTCGGACCAAAGGGGTATTCACCCCTCCACTTT. J is TRBJ1-6 and V is TRBV28, with D perhaps TRBD1 (5 bases). V lost 3 bases, J lost 8 bases, and 14 bases lay in between. The CDR3 contains 15 residues. The germline V gene encodes CDR1 MDHEN and CDR2 SYDVKM.

The chain links TRBV6-1 to TRBJ1-1, with 8 bases aligning to TRBD1. CDR1 is MNHNS, CDR2 SASEGT, per germline. Trimming at V came to 6 bases and at J to 5 bases, leaving 8 bases not matched to a gene. The CDR3 runs to 14 residues. CDR3 bases: TGTGCCAGCAGCTCAGGGGGCGTAAGGACTGAAGCTTTCTTT. This gives the protein CASSSGGVRTEAFF.

Only a few counts were recorded for this clonotype. V usage is TRBV9 and J usage is TRBJ2-7; D is perhaps TRBD1 (6 bases). Germline CDR1 and CDR2: SGDLS and YYNGEE. Trimming cost V 4 bases and J 2 bases, with 16 bases left between them. This CDR3 spans 15 amino acids. The CDR3 DNA reads TGTGCCAGCAGCCCATCAGCAGGGGCCCCCTACGAGCAGTACTTC. As protein: CASSPSAGAPYEQYF.

This chain connects TRBV7-2 to TRBJ2-3; perhaps TRBD2 as D (6 bases). Germline V lookup: CDR1 SGHTA, CDR2 FQGNSA. V lost 5 bases and J 6 bases, leaving 15 bases between the germline ends. This CDR3 has 14 residues. CDR3 residues: CASSVGLGGDTQYF. The CDR3 DNA follows: TGTGCCAGCAGCGTGGGACTCGGCGGCGATACGCAGTATTTT.

Many counts were recorded for this clonotype. The chain carries TRBV29-1 and TRBJ2-7; 7 bases are a match to TRBD1. Germline lookup yields CDR1 SQVTM and CDR2 ANQGSEA. J lost 4 bases, V lost 7 bases, and 10 bases had no gene match. The CDR3 runs to 13 residues. The CDR3 coding sequence is TGCAGCGCTGGTGGGGGACAGAATTACGAGCAGTACTTC. Amino acid sequence: CSAGGGQNYEQYF.

This clonotype has just a few counts. V gene TRBV7-8 combines with J gene TRBJ2-5; tentatively, D is TRBD1 (5 bases). Germline CDR1 is SGHVS and CDR2 is FQNEAQ. V lost 1 base and J lost 5, with 20 bases in between. This CDR3 has 17 residues. The CDR3, as DNA: TGTGCCAGCAGCTTAGGCATCGACAGCAGCCTCGGCGAGACCCAGTACTTC. Its translation is CASSLGIDSSLGETQYF.

The chain is built from TRBV29-1 and TRBJ1-2; 10 nucleotides agree with TRBD1. This CDR3 has 13 amino acids. The germline CDR1 and CDR2 sequences are SQVTM and ANQGSEA. V lost 4 bases to trimming and J lost 3 bases; unmatched junction nucleotides: 2. The CDR3 bases are TGCAGCGTTGGACAGGGGGCGCACTATGGCTACACCTTC. Its translation is CSVGQGAHYGYTF.

This clonotype was found a few times. The V and J genes are TRBV11-2 and TRBJ2-1; D is unresolved. CDR1 and CDR2 (germline): SGHAT, FQNNGV. V was clipped by 1 base and J by 0 bases, with 10 bases between them. This CDR3 is built from 16 residues. The CDR3 is CASSLGYSSSYNEQFF. The CDR3 DNA sequence: TGTGCCAGCAGCTTAGGGTACAGCAGCTCCTACAATGAGCAGTTCTTC.

The CDR3 region is CASSLEIEYEQYF. In DNA, the CDR3 is TGCGCCAGCAGCTTGGAAATAGAGTACGAGCAGTACTTC. V usage is TRBV5-1 and J usage is TRBJ2-7; no clear D. Germline CDR1 reads SGHRS; CDR2 reads YFSETQ. Trimming stripped 0 bases from V and 4 bases from J, with 8 bases between. The length of the CDR3 is 13 residues.

This clonotype was counted many times. The gene calls are TRBV5-6 and TRBJ2-5; D uncertain. V lost 0 bases and J lost 0, with 9 bases in between. The length of the CDR3 is 15 residues. CDR1 and CDR2 from the germline V gene are SGHDT and YYEEEE. This CDR3 reads CASSLEYGYQETQYF. Written as DNA, the CDR3 is TGTGCCAGCAGCTTGGAATACGGGTACCAAGAGACCCAGTACTTC.

The sample holds many counts of this clonotype. The V call is TRBV20-1, the J call TRBJ1-1, with D maybe TRBD1 (6 bases). The germline V and J ends were trimmed by 1 base and 5 bases, with 14 bases remaining between them. The V gene's germline CDR1 is DFQATT and CDR2 SNEGSKA (reference sequence). This CDR3 has 14 amino acids. The CDR3 spells CSARVMGRGTEAFF. The CDR3 bases are TGCAGTGCTAGAGTTATGGGCAGGGGAACTGAAGCTTTCTTT.

The rearrangement links TRBV29-1 to TRBJ2-7; 8 bases are shared with TRBD1. CDR1 is SQVTM, CDR2 ANQGSEA, per germline. The V gene end was trimmed by 1 base and the J gene end by 2 bases; junction bases not matched to a gene: 1. There are 13 residues in the CDR3. CDR3 DNA sequence: TGCAGCGTTGAAGTGGACAGGGCCTACGAGCAGTACTTC. This gives the protein CSVEVDRAYEQYF.

For this clonotype: A much larger clone sits a single nucleotide away, making a read error possible. The chain uses TRBV6-1 and TRBJ2-3; 8 bases fit TRBD2. V shed 7 bases, J shed 6 bases, and the junction held 9 bases outside the gene matches. CDR3 size: 14 residues. Germline V gene data show CDR1 as MNHNS and CDR2 as SASEGT. As DNA, the CDR3 is TGTGCCAGCACAAAATGGGGACTAGAGGATACGCAGTATTTT. It codes for CASTKWGLEDTQYF.

This clonotype was detected a few times. J is TRBJ2-1 and V is TRBV29-1; D is unclear. Germline V gene data show CDR1 as SQVTM and CDR2 as ANQGSEA. CDR3 length equals 12 residues. Trimming cost V 2 bases and J 7 bases, with 9 bases left between them. CDR3 bases: TGCAGCGTTGAACCTTCTGCTAATGAGCAGTTCTTC. Amino acid sequence: CSVEPSANEQFF.